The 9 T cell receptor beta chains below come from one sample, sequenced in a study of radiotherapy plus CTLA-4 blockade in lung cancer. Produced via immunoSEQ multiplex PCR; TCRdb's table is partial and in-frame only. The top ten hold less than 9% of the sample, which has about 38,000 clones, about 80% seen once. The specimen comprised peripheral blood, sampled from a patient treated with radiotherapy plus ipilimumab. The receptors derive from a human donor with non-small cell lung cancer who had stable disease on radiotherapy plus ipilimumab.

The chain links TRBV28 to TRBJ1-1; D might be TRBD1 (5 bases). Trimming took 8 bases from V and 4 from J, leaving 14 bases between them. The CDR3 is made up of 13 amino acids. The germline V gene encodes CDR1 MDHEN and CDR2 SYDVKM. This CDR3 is CASVTGSFTEAFF. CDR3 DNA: TGTGCCAGCGTAACAGGTTCGTTCACTGAAGCTTTCTTT.

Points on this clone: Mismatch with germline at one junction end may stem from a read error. CDR3 nucleotide sequence: TGTGCCGGCAGTGAATACGAGCAGTACTTC. Encoded protein: CAGSEYEQYF. The chain has TRBV2 and TRBJ2-7; D not resolved. Germline assignment: CDR1 SNHLY and CDR2 FYNNEI. The CDR3 has 10 residues. The full variable domain, in which reference TRBV2 and TRBJ2-7 provide the parts outside the CDR3, is EPEVTQTPSHQVTQMGQEVILRCVPISNHLYFYWYRQILGQKVEFLVSFYNNEISEKSEIFDDQFSVERPDGSNFTLKIRSTKLEDSAMYFCAGSEYEQYFGPGTRLTVT.

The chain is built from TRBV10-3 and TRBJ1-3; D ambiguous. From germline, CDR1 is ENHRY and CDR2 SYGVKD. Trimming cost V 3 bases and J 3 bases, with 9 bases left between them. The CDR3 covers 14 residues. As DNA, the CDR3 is TGTGCCATCAGTGACGGGGTTAATGGAAACACCATATATTTT. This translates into CAISDGVNGNTIYF.

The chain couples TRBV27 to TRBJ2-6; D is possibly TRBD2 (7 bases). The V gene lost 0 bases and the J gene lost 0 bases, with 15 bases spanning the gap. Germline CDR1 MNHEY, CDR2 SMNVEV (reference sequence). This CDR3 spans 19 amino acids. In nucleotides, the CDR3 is TGTGCCAGCAGTTTATCCGGGGGGCTAGATCTCTCTGGGGCCAACGTCCTGACTTTC. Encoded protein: CASSLSGGLDLSGANVLTF.

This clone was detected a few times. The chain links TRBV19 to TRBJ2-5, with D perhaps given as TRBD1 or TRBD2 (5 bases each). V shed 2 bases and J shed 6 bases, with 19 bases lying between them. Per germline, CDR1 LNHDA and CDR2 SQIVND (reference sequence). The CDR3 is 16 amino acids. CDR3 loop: CASSIMGRSAQQTQYF. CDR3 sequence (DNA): TGTGCCAGTAGTATAATGGGACGAAGCGCACAGCAGACCCAGTACTTC.

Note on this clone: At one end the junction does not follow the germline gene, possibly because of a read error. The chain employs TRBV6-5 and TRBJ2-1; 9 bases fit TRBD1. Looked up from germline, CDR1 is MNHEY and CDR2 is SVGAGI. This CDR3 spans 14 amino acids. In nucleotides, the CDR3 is TGTGCCAGCACCTACGGGACAGGGTCGAATGAGCAATTCTTC. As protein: CASTYGTGSNEQFF.

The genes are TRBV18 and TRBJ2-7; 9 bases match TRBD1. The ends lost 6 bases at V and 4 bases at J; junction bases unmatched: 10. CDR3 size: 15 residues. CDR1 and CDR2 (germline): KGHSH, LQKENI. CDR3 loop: CASSYTGGANYEQYF. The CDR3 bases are TGTGCCAGCTCGTATACAGGGGGCGCAAATTACGAGCAGTACTTC.

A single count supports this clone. CDR3 sequence: CASSVDLGGQETQYF. The CDR3 DNA is TGTGCCAGCAGCGTAGATTTGGGGGGACAAGAGACCCAGTACTTC. The chain recombines TRBV9 with TRBJ2-5; weak D call: TRBD2 (6 bases). V lost 0 bases and J 2 bases, leaving 11 bases between the germline ends. Germline loops: CDR1 SGDLS, CDR2 YYNGEE. The CDR3 length is 15 residues.

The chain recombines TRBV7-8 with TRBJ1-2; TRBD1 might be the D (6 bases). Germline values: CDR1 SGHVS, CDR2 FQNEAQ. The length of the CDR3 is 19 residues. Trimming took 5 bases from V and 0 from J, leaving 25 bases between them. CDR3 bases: TGTGCCAGCAGCCGTAGGGGGGGCGAGATCCAGGCCACTAACTATGGCTACACCTTC. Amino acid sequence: CASSRRGGEIQATNYGYTF.